A single sample is the source of the 31 T cell receptor beta chains below, sequenced in a study of Graves' ophthalmopathy and Graves' hyperthyroidism. Beta-chain TCR CDR3 regions were amplified from RNA transcripts. First-round RT-PCR used HTBI primers; second-round multiplex PCR followed. One entry per CDR3 protein, called by TCRdb with MiXCR from the multiplex PCR reads. The data contain fewer than 250,000 distinct CDR3 sequences, over 25% of them singletons. The source material was peripheral blood. The receptor set was obtained from a man in his fifties with Graves' ophthalmopathy.

This clonotype was observed many times. The chain has TRBV6-1 and TRBJ1-6; TRBD1 matches at 10 bases. This CDR3 has 14 residues. Germline assignment: CDR1 MNHNS and CDR2 SASEGT. The V gene end was trimmed by 8 bases and the J gene end by 10 bases; junction bases not matched to a gene: 8. CDR3 sequence (DNA): TGTGCCAGCGGCTCCGGGACAGGGGTATCACCCCTCCACTTT. This translates into CASGSGTGVSPLHF.

This clonotype was observed a few times. Given a much more abundant clone one base away, this may be a read error. The chain is built from TRBV4-1 and TRBJ2-7; 7 bases are shared with TRBD1. The length of the CDR3 is 19 residues. CDR1 and CDR2 from the germline V gene are MGHRA and YSYEKL. The CDR3 loop reads CAISQELSGTVLRRYEQYF. The CDR3 DNA reads as TGCGCCATCAGCCAAGAATTGTCCGGGACAGTCCTCCGACGTTACGAGCAGTACTTC.

In its sample, this clonotype was seen many times. The chain links TRBV10-3 to TRBJ1-5; D is ambiguous. The V end was cut by 4 bases, the J end by 2 bases, with 15 bases between. Per germline, CDR1 ENHRY and CDR2 SYGVKD. The CDR3 contains 16 residues. CDR3 in amino acids: CAISASRAEGNQPQHF. The CDR3 nucleotides read TGTGCCATCAGTGCCTCGAGGGCGGAAGGCAATCAGCCCCAGCATTTT.

This rearrangement joins TRBV19 to TRBJ2-7; the match to TRBD1 covers 7 bases. The CDR3 is 15 residues long. J gave up 0 bases and V 5 bases, and 7 bases lay outside the gene matches. From germline, CDR1 is LNHDA and CDR2 SQIVND (reference sequence). The CDR3 here is CASSPNRDSSYEQYF. The CDR3 DNA follows: TGTGCCAGTAGTCCGAACCGGGACAGCTCCTACGAGCAGTACTTC.

This clonotype was observed a handful of times. The chain carries TRBV6-2 or TRBV6-3 and TRBJ2-5, with TRBD2 matching over 14 bases. V was clipped by 6 bases and J by 5 bases; unmatched bases: 11. The CDR3 length is 17 residues. CDR1 and CDR2 from the germline V gene are MNHEY and SVGEGT. DNA for the CDR3: TGTGCCAGCAGAACGGGACTAGCGGGAGTTTCTGGTGAGACCCAGTACTTC. Protein product: CASRTGLAGVSGETQYF.

V is TRBV29-1 and J is TRBJ2-4, with TRBD2 identical over 11 bases. V was pared by 5 bases and J by 8 bases, with 2 bases of the junction left unmatched. Germline CDR1 SQVTM, CDR2 ANQGSEA. This CDR3 region has 12 residues. In DNA, the CDR3 is TGCAGCGTTTGGGGACTAGCGGACATTCAGTACTTC. Amino acids: CSVWGLADIQYF.

This rearrangement joins TRBV5-1 to TRBJ2-5; 8 bases agree with TRBD1. The length of the CDR3 is 15 residues. CDR1 and CDR2 (germline): SGHRS, YFSETQ. After removal of 0 bases from V and 2 bases from J, the junction contained 3 bases not matched to a gene. In DNA form, the CDR3 reads TGCGCCAGCAGCTTGGGGACAGGGCGACAAGAGACCCAGTACTTC. Its protein product is CASSLGTGRQETQYF.

This clonotype was detected many times. This sequence joins TRBV27 and TRBJ2-6, with D unresolved. The CDR3 has 14 amino acids. V was trimmed by 3 bases and J by 0 bases, leaving 3 bases between them. Germline values: CDR1 MNHEY, CDR2 SMNVEV (reference sequence). DNA for the CDR3: TGTGCCAGCAGTTTTTTCTCTGGGGCCAACGTCCTGACTTTC. It translates to CASSFFSGANVLTF.

Only a few counts were recorded for this clonotype. V and J are TRBV12-3 or TRBV12-4 and TRBJ1-2; 7 nucleotides align to TRBD1. The trim removed 6 bases at V and 3 bases at J, leaving 7 bases unmatched. CDR3 size: 14 residues. CDR3 coding DNA: TGTGCCAGCAGACGGCAGGGGGTAGACTATGGCTACACCTTC. This translates into CASRRQGVDYGYTF.

V and J are TRBV28 and TRBJ1-2, with D hard to call. Germline CDR1 is MDHEN and CDR2 is SYDVKM. Trimming left V 7 bases short and J 1 base short, with 7 bases between. The CDR3 has 12 residues. CDR3 amino acids: CASKGFNYGYTF. The CDR3 DNA reads as TGTGCCAGCAAGGGTTTTAACTATGGCTACACCTTC.

This clonotype was observed many times. The chain links TRBV28 to TRBJ1-5; no reliable D call. This CDR3 has 14 amino acids. Germline CDR1 and CDR2: MDHEN and SYDVKM. Trimming took 5 bases from V and 7 from J, leaving 15 bases between them. The CDR3 DNA sequence: TGTGCCAGCAGTGCTGTGGTGGGGAGCCAGCCCCAGCATTTT. Protein sequence: CASSAVVGSQPQHF.

In its sample, this clonotype was seen many times. The V and J genes are TRBV20-1 and TRBJ2-7; D is uncertain. V lost 6 bases to trimming and J lost 0 bases, with 18 bases between them. The V gene's germline CDR1 is DFQATT and CDR2 SNEGSKA (reference sequence). The CDR3 runs to 15 residues. The CDR3 protein is CSAQPPGQFSYEQYF. CDR3 nucleotides: TGCAGTGCCCAGCCTCCGGGCCAGTTCTCCTACGAGCAGTACTTC.

This clonotype was seen at least ten times. The rearrangement joins TRBV12-3 or TRBV12-4 to TRBJ2-7, with D perhaps TRBD2 (6 bases). This CDR3 contains 14 residues. DNA for the CDR3: TGTGCAGTGAACCGGGACGGAGGGTCCTACGAGCAGTACTTC. Protein product: CAVNRDGGSYEQYF.

In its sample, this clonotype was seen many times. This chain joins TRBV6-1 and TRBJ1-5, with 7 positions matching TRBD1. The V and J ends lost 6 bases and 4 bases, in that order; junction bases with no gene match: 9. CDR1 and CDR2 from the germline V gene are MNHNS and SASEGT. CDR3 length: 15 amino acids. In nucleotides, the CDR3 is TGTGCCAGCAGGAAAGAGGGGGCGGGTAATCAGCCCCAGCATTTT. It yields the protein CASRKEGAGNQPQHF.

The table lists this clonotype with many counts. The V gene is TRBV11-2, the J gene TRBJ2-7; 10 bases map to TRBD1. J was trimmed by 0 bases and V by 5 bases; bases with no gene match: 4. CDR3 length: 15 residues. Germline V gene data show CDR1 as SGHAT and CDR2 as FQNNGV. The CDR3 spells CASSPRTGGSYEQYF. CDR3 nucleotides: TGTGCCAGCAGCCCTCGGACAGGGGGCTCCTACGAGCAGTACTTC.

This clonotype has ten or more counts. The chain combines TRBV20-1 with TRBJ1-1; 7 bases map to TRBD1. Germline V gene lookup returns CDR1 DFQATT and CDR2 SNEGSKA (reference sequence). The ends lost 4 bases at V and 6 bases at J; junction bases unmatched: 11. This CDR3 has 14 residues. In DNA, the CDR3 is TGCAGTGCTACTCCGACAGGGTCTCTCGCTGAAGCTTTCTTT. Residues: CSATPTGSLAEAFF.

This chain uses TRBV7-9 with TRBJ2-7; 9 bases fit TRBD2. Germline loops: CDR1 SEHNR, CDR2 FQNEAQ (reference sequence). With 5 bases clipped from V and 3 bases from J, the junction kept 8 bases outside the gene matches. The CDR3 loop spans 15 amino acids. The CDR3: CASSPPGTSNYEQYF. The CDR3 coding sequence is TGTGCCAGCAGCCCCCCCGGGACTAGCAACTACGAGCAGTACTTC.

The rearrangement joins TRBV18 to TRBJ1-6, with D hard to call. Germline CDR1 is KGHSH and CDR2 is LQKENI. V was clipped by 2 bases and J by 5 bases, with 7 bases between them. The CDR3 is 14 residues long. The CDR3 here is CASSPAPNNSPLHF. In DNA, the CDR3 is TGTGCCAGCTCACCAGCACCGAATAATTCACCCCTCCACTTT.

The V gene is TRBV24-1, the J gene TRBJ2-7; the match to TRBD2 covers 8 bases. The end of the DNA is better explained by TRBJ2-5, so the J call may be wrong. The CDR3 is made up of 15 amino acids. The germline CDR1 and CDR2 sequences are KGHDR and SFDVKD. The CDR3 region is CATSSMGLGQETQYF. The CDR3 region has the DNA TGTGCCACCAGTAGTATGGGACTAGGGCAAGAGACCCAGTACTTC.

This chain joins TRBV20-1 and TRBJ2-5, with 10 bases identical to TRBD2. CDR3 length: 14 amino acids. Germline V lookup: CDR1 DFQATT, CDR2 SNEGSKA (reference sequence). With V trimmed by 6 bases and J by 5 bases, 9 bases remained unmatched. CDR3 amino acids: CSAYLAGEWETQYF. The CDR3 region has the DNA TGCAGTGCATATCTAGCGGGAGAATGGGAGACCCAGTACTTC.

The table lists this clonotype with a count of one. The chain employs TRBV20-1 and TRBJ2-7; 12 bases line up with TRBD2. V shed 5 bases and J 4 bases; nucleotides not matched to a gene: 12. The CDR3 is made up of 16 amino acids. Germline V gene data show CDR1 as DFQATT and CDR2 as SNEGSKA (reference sequence). This chain's CDR3 is CSAAPVLAGGMYEQYF. CDR3 DNA sequence: TGCAGTGCTGCCCCCGTACTAGCGGGAGGTATGTACGAGCAGTACTTC.

This clonotype has a count of ten or more. The CDR3 DNA reads as TGTGCCAGCAGCATCCTAGACCAGCGAGAGGAGCTGTTTTTT. This gives the protein CASSILDQREELFF. V usage is TRBV7-9 and J usage is TRBJ2-2; no reliable D call. V was pared by 5 bases and J by 10 bases, with 17 bases between. Germline CDR1 reads SEHNR; CDR2 reads FQNEAQ (reference sequence). CDR3 length: 14 amino acids. Using reference TRBV7-9 and TRBJ2-2 for the parts outside the CDR3, the full variable domain is DTGVSQNPRHKITKRGQNVTFRCDPISEHNRLYWYRQTLGQGPEFLTYFQNEAQLEKSRLLSDRFSAERPKGSFSTLEIQRTEQGDSAMYLCASSILDQREELFFGEGSRLTVL.

The chain recombines TRBV12-3 or TRBV12-4 with TRBJ1-1; 8 nucleotides align to TRBD1. J gave up 6 bases and V 1 base, and 4 bases lay outside the gene matches. This CDR3 is 14 amino acids long. The CDR3 sequence: CASSLVTGGPEAFF. The CDR3 DNA reads TGTGCCAGCAGTTTAGTTACAGGGGGTCCTGAAGCTTTCTTT.

V usage is TRBV20-1 and J usage is TRBJ2-7, with D possibly TRBD2 on 6 matching bases. The J call may be faulty, since TRBJ2-5 better matches the DNA end. The CDR3 length is 15 residues. Germline V CDR1 and CDR2: DFQATT, SNEGSKA (reference sequence). Written as DNA, the CDR3 is TGCAGTGCTAGAGATGTCGGGACTCTCCAAGAGACCCAGTACTTC. Translated, it gives CSARDVGTLQETQYF.

The V gene is TRBV28, the J gene TRBJ2-5; TRBD2 matches 12 bases. The J segment lost 4 bases and the V segment lost 2 bases, leaving 2 bases of the junction unmatched. The CDR3 totals 15 residues. Germline CDR1 reads MDHEN; CDR2 reads SYDVKM. The CDR3 coding sequence is TGTGCCAGCAGTTTACTAGCGGGGGGGCCAGAGACCCAGTACTTC. This codes for CASSLLAGGPETQYF.

This clonotype was seen many times. The rearrangement joins TRBV27 to TRBJ2-3, with TRBD2 identical over 9 bases. Germline V gives CDR1 MNHEY, CDR2 SMNVEV (reference sequence). The V and J ends lost 5 bases and 5 bases, in that order; junction bases with no gene match: 2. The CDR3 extends over 13 amino acids. The CDR3 DNA sequence: TGTGCCAGCAGTCTAGCGGGGCTAGATACGCAGTATTTT. Protein product: CASSLAGLDTQYF.

This chain joins TRBV6-5 and TRBJ1-2; a possible D gene is TRBD1 (5 bases). The germline V gene has CDR1 MNHEY and CDR2 SVGAGI. The CDR3 spans 14 residues. Trimming cost V 4 bases and J 7 bases, with 16 bases left between them. The CDR3 DNA sequence: TGTGCCAGCAGTTCACTTACGACCGGGGCTGGCTACACCTTC. This gives the protein CASSSLTTGAGYTF.

This clonotype has just a few counts. The chain links TRBV7-9 to TRBJ1-1; D ambiguous. From germline, CDR1 is SEHNR and CDR2 FQNEAQ (reference sequence). This CDR3 has 11 residues. Trimming pared 4 bases from V and 7 bases from J, leaving 7 bases between. The CDR3 nucleotides are TGTGCCAGCAGCTACAAATTTGAAGCTTTCTTT. Translating it yields CASSYKFEAFF.

This clonotype has at least ten counts. The rearrangement joins TRBV7-2 to TRBJ1-2, with unresolved D. This CDR3 has 11 residues. The V end lost 6 bases, the J end lost 6 bases, and 8 bases lay between the germline ends. Germline V gene sequence: CDR1 SGHTA, CDR2 FQGNSA. Written as DNA, the CDR3 is TGTGCCAGCAGTCAAATTAATGGCTACACCTTC. Protein product: CASSQINGYTF.

This clonotype occurred many times. The chain uses TRBV12-3 or TRBV12-4 and TRBJ2-7, with 9 bases matching TRBD2. V trimming: 4 bases; J trimming: 2 bases; junction bases outside the gene matches: 6. This CDR3 is 15 amino acids long. This chain's CDR3 is CASSSRTSAAYEQYF. The CDR3, as DNA: TGTGCCAGCAGTTCCCGGACTAGCGCAGCCTACGAGCAGTACTTC.

The rearrangement links TRBV9 to TRBJ2-7; 8 nucleotides match TRBD1. The CDR3 totals 14 residues. Trimming at V came to 4 bases and at J to 0 bases, leaving 3 bases not matched to a gene. CDR1 SGDLS and CDR2 YYNGEE come from the germline V gene. This CDR3 is CASSKGQVSYEQYF. Written as DNA, the CDR3 is TGTGCCAGCAGCAAGGGACAGGTCTCCTACGAGCAGTACTTC.